The 9 T cell receptor beta chains reported below all come from one sample, sequenced in a study of blood T cell repertoires in COVID-19. Assay: immunoSEQ multiplex PCR; the TCRdb copy retains only in-frame clones and omits some. Of around 9,800 clones in the sample, approximately 79% are singletons; the top ten hold approximately 8.1%. The sample comprised peripheral blood. These receptor sequences come from a man between 65 and 85 years old with active COVID-19.

The genes are TRBV6-2 or TRBV6-3 and TRBJ2-3, with 7 bases matching TRBD1. Germline values: CDR1 MNHEY, CDR2 SVGEGT. After removal of 6 bases from V and 4 bases from J, the junction contained 7 bases not matched to a gene. The CDR3 is 14 amino acids. CDR3 coding DNA: TGTGCCAGCAGCCAAGACAGGGTCGCAGATACGCAGTATTTT. Its translation: CASSQDRVADTQYF.

J is TRBJ1-2 and V is TRBV10-2, with D maybe TRBD1 (5 bases). Trimming pared 6 bases from V and 4 bases from J, leaving 12 bases between. The CDR3 runs to 13 residues. Germline loops: CDR1 WSHSY, CDR2 SAAADI. CDR3 region: CASSLNGAYGYTF. CDR3 DNA: TGCGCCAGCAGCCTGAATGGGGCCTATGGCTACACCTTC.

The chain uses TRBV4-1 and TRBJ2-5; 10 bases fit TRBD1. The V segment lost 4 bases and the J segment 5 bases; nucleotides outside the gene matches: 10. Germline-derived CDR1 and CDR2 are MGHRA and YSYEKL. The CDR3 covers 16 residues. CDR3 DNA sequence: TGCGCCAGCAGCCGACGACAGGGGGCCCTCAAGGAGACCCAGTACTTC. Protein: CASSRRQGALKETQYF.

This clone is medium-sized (0.01 to 0.1%). The chain joins TRBV7-9 to TRBJ2-5, with D tentatively TRBD2 (5 bases). Trimming cost V 1 base and J 0 bases, with 6 bases left between them. This CDR3 has 14 residues. Germline V gene sequence: CDR1 SEHNR, CDR2 FQNEAQ (reference sequence). The CDR3 protein is CASSLGGYQETQYF. Written as DNA, the CDR3 is TGTGCCAGCAGCTTAGGCGGGTACCAAGAGACCCAGTACTTC.

This clone was counted a few times. The J gene is TRBJ2-3, the V gene TRBV3-1 (or the pseudogene TRBV3-2); TRBD2 agrees at 9 bases. Germline assignment: CDR1 LGHDT and CDR2 YNNKEL (reference sequence). Trimming took 0 bases from V and 6 from J; bases not matched to a gene: 7. This CDR3 spans 16 amino acids. CDR3: CASSQEAGGRMDTQYF. In nucleotides, the CDR3 is TGTGCCAGCAGCCAAGAAGCGGGGGGCCGGATGGATACGCAGTATTTT.

The V gene is TRBV4-1, the J gene TRBJ1-3; tentative D call: TRBD1 (6 bases). The CDR3 runs 14 residues. Germline values: CDR1 MGHRA, CDR2 YSYEKL. The V and J ends lost 0 bases and 5 bases respectively, with 8 bases between them. In DNA, the CDR3 is TGCGCCAGCAGCCAAGAGGACAGACGAAACACCATATATTTT. The encoded protein is CASSQEDRRNTIYF.

The gene calls are TRBV6-5 and TRBJ2-7; TRBD1 agrees at 7 bases. Germline CDR1 is MNHEY and CDR2 is SVGAGI. This CDR3 has 14 amino acids. J lost 3 bases, V lost 0 bases, and 2 bases had no gene match. The CDR3 DNA sequence: TGTGCCAGCAGTTACTCGACAGGGTACTACGAGCAGTACTTC. As protein: CASSYSTGYYEQYF.

The chain combines TRBV18 with TRBJ2-7; weak D call: TRBD2 (7 bases). Germline-derived CDR1 and CDR2 are KGHSH and LQKENI. The CDR3 covers 15 residues. The V end lost 3 bases, the J end lost 7 bases, and 19 bases lay between the germline ends. Written as DNA, the CDR3 is TGTGCCAGCTCACCGGAGGGGGGGGCGAGGACAGAGCAGTACTTC. This gives the protein CASSPEGGARTEQYF.

This clone has a handful of counts. CDR3 DNA: TGTGCCAGCAGCGCCGCCCACTACAACGAAGAGACCCAGTACTTC. This sequence encodes CASSAAHYNEETQYF. The chain links TRBV7-9 to TRBJ2-5; D unclear. CDR1 is SEHNR, CDR2 FQNEAQ, per germline (reference sequence). The CDR3 extends over 15 amino acids. V lost 5 bases and J 3 bases, leaving 16 bases between the germline ends.